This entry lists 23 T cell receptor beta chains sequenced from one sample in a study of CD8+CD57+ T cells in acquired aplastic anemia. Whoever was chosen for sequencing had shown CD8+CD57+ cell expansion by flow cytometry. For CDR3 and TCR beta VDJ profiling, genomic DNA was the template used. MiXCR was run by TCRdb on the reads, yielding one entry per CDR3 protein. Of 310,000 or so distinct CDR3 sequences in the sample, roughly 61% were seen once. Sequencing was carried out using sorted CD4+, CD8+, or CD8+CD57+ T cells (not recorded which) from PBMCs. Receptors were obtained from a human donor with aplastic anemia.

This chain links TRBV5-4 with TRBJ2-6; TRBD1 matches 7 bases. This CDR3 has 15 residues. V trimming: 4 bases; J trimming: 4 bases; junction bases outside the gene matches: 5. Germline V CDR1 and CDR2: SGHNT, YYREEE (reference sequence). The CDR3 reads CASSAPGQGANVLTF. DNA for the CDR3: TGTGCCAGCAGCGCACCGGGACAGGGGGCCAACGTCCTGACTTTC.

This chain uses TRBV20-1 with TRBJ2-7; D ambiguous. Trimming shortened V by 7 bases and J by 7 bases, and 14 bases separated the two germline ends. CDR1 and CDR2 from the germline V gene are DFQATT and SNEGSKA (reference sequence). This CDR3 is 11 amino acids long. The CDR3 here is CSVARVDEQYF. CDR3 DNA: TGCAGTGTCGCTAGGGTGGATGAGCAGTACTTC.

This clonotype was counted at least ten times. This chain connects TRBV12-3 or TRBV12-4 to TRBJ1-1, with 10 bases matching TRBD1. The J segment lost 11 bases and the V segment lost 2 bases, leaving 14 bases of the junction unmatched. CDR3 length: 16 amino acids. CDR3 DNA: TGTGCCAGCAGTTTATATGGGACAGGGGATAGCTCCGAGGCTTTCTTT. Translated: CASSLYGTGDSSEAFF.

Written as DNA, the CDR3 is TGCAGTGCCACCTGGAGTTCAGGCGCTACCTACGAGCAGTACTTC. It yields the protein CSATWSSGATYEQYF. The chain has TRBV20-1 and TRBJ2-7, with D uncertain. Trimming shortened V by 6 bases and J by 2 bases, and 20 bases separated the two germline ends. Germline values: CDR1 DFQATT, CDR2 SNEGSKA (reference sequence). The CDR3 sequence is 15 residues long.

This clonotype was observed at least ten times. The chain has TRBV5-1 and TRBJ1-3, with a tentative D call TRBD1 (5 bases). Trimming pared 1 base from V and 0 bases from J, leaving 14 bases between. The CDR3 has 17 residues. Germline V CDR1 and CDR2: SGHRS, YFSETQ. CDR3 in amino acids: CASSLNTVGGSGNTIYF. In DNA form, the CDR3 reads TGCGCCAGCAGCTTGAATACTGTGGGGGGCTCTGGAAACACCATATATTTT.

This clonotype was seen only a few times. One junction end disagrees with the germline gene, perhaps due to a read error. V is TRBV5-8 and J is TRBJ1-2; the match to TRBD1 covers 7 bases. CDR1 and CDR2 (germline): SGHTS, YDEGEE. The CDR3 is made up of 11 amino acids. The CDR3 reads CASSLVGGPSF. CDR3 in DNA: TGTGCCAGCAGCTTAGTAGGGGGCCCTTCCTTC.

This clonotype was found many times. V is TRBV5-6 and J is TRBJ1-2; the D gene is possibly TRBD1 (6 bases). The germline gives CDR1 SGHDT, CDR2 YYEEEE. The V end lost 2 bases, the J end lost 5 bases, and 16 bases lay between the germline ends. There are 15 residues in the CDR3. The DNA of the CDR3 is TGTGCCAGCAGCTTCCAGGCGATAACAGGGTATGGCTACACCTTC. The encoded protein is CASSFQAITGYGYTF.

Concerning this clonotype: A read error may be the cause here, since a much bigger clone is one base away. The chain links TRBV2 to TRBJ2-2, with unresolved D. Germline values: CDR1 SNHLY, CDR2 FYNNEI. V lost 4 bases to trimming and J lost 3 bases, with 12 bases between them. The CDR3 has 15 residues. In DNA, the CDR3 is TGTGCCAGCAGTGGGTCGGGCCGGGACACCGGGGAGCTGTTTTTT. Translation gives CASSGSGRDTGELFF. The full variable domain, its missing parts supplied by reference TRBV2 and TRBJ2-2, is EPEVTQTPSHQVTQMGQEVILRCVPISNHLYFYWYRQILGQKVEFLVSFYNNEISEKSEIFDDQFSVERPDGSNFTLKIRSTKLEDSAMYFCASSGSGRDTGELFFGEGSRLTVL.

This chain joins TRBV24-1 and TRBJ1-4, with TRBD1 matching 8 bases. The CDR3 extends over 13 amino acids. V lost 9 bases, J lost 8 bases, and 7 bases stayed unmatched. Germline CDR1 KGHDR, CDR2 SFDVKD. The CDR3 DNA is TGTGCCACCCCACGGACAGGGCAGGAAAAACTGTTTTTT. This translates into CATPRTGQEKLFF.

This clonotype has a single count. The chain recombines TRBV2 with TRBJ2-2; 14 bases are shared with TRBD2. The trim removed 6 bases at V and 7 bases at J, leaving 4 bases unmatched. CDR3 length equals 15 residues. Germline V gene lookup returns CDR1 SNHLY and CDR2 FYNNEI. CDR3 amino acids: CASRGTSGSVGELFF. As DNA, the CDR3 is TGTGCCAGCAGGGGGACTAGCGGGAGCGTCGGGGAGCTGTTTTTT.

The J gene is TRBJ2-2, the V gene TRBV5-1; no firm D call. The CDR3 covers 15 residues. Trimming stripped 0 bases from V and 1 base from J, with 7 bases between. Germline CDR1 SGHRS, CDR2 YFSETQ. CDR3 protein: CASSLGSVNTGELFF. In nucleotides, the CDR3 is TGCGCCAGCAGCTTGGGATCGGTGAACACCGGGGAGCTGTTTTTT.

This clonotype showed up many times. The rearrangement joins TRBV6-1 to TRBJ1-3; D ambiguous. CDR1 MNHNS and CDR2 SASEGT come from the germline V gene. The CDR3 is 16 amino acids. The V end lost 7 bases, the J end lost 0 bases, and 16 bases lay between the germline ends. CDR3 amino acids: CASMGRETDSGNTIYF. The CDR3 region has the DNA TGTGCCAGCATGGGGAGGGAAACGGACTCTGGAAACACCATATATTTT.

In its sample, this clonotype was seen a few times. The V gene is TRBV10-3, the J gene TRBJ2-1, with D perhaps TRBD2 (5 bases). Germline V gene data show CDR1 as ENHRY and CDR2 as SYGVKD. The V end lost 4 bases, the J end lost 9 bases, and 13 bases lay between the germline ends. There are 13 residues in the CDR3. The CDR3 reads CAISGGLEGEQFF. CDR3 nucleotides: TGTGCCATCAGTGGAGGTCTAGAGGGTGAGCAGTTCTTC.

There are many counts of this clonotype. The CDR3 loop is CASSQLGQMSEAFF. In DNA form, the CDR3 reads TGCGCCAGCAGCCAGTTGGGACAGATGTCTGAAGCTTTCTTT. J is TRBJ1-1 and V is TRBV4-1; 7 bases are shared with TRBD1. V lost 3 bases, J lost 6 bases, and 7 bases stayed unmatched. The V gene's germline CDR1 is MGHRA and CDR2 YSYEKL. The CDR3 covers 14 residues.

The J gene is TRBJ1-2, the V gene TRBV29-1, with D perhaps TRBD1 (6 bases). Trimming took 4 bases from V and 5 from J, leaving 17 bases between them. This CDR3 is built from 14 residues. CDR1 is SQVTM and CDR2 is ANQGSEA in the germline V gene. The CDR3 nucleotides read TGCAGCGTTGGCTGGGGGGCAGGGGCATATGGCTACACCTTC. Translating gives CSVGWGAGAYGYTF.

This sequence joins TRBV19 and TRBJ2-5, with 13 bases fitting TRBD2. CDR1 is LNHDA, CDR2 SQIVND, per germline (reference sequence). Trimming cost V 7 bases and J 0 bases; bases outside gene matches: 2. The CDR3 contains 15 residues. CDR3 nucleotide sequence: TGTGCCAGTATTGGGACTAGCGGGGACCAAGAGACCCAGTACTTC. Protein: CASIGTSGDQETQYF.

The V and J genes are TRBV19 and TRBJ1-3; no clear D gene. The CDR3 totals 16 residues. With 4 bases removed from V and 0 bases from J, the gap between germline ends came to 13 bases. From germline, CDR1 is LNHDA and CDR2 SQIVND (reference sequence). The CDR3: CASSSDVSTSGNTIYF. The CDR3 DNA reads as TGTGCCAGTAGTAGCGATGTCAGTACCTCTGGAAACACCATATATTTT.

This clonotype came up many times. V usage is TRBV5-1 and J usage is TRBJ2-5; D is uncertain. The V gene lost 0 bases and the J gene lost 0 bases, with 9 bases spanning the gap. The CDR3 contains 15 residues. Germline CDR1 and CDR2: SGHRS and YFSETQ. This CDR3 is CASSLAGTNQETQYF. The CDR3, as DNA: TGCGCCAGCAGCTTGGCCGGTACCAACCAAGAGACCCAGTACTTC.

The CDR3 here is CASSLKSIQETQYF. CDR3 sequence (DNA): TGTGCCAGCAGCTTAAAGTCCATACAAGAGACCCAGTACTTC. The chain is built from TRBV7-9 and TRBJ2-5; D unclear. V lost 2 bases and J 2 bases, leaving 9 bases between the germline ends. The CDR3 consists of 14 residues. CDR1 and CDR2 (germline): SEHNR, FQNEAQ (reference sequence).

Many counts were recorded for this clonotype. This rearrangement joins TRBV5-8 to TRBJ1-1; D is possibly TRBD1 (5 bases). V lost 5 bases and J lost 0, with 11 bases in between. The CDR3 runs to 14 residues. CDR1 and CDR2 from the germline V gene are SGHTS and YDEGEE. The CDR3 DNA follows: TGTGCCAGCAGGCAAGACAGACTGAACACTGAAGCTTTCTTT. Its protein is CASRQDRLNTEAFF.

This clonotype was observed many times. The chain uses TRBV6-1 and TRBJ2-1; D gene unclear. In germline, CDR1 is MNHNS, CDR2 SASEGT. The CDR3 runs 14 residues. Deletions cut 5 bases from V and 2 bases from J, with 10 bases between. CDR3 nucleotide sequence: TGTGCCAGCAGTCCCGCCTGGACCTACAATGAGCAGTTCTTC. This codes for CASSPAWTYNEQFF.

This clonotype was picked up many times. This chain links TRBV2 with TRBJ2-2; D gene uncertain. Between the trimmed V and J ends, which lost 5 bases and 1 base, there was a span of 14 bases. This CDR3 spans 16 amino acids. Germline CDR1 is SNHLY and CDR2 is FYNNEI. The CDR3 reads CASSLLSSKNTGELFF. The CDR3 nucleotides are TGTGCCAGCAGTCTGCTTTCGTCAAAGAACACCGGGGAGCTGTTTTTT.

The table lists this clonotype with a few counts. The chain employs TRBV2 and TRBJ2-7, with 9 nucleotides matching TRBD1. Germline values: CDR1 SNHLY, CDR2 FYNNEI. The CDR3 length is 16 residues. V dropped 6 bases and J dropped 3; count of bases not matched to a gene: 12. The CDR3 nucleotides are TGTGCCAGCAGCTCCCTTCAGGGACAGGGAGACTACGAGCAGTACTTC. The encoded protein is CASSSLQGQGDYEQYF.